A single sample gave rise to the 21 T cell receptor beta chains below, sequenced in a study of blood T cells in healthy people across ages. Through a sample-barcoded 5' primer and a J-beta primer mix, a second PCR was run for roughly 7 to 11 cycles. A single record per CDR3 protein comes from TCRdb applying MiXCR to the 5' RACE reads. The sample yields around 580,000 distinct CDR3 sequences, 40% to 50% seen once. The sequenced sample was blood. The receptors derive from a man aged 80 or over in good health.

This sequence joins TRBV7-2 and TRBJ1-1, with TRBD1 matching over 8 bases. J was trimmed by 2 bases and V by 6 bases; bases with no gene match: 5. Germline V lookup: CDR1 SGHTA, CDR2 FQGNSA. This CDR3 contains 14 residues. CDR3 amino acids: CASRRDRSNTEAFF. The DNA for the CDR3 is TGTGCCAGCAGGAGGGACAGGAGTAACACTGAAGCTTTCTTT.

This clonotype was seen a few times. The V and J genes are TRBV5-1 and TRBJ2-7, with TRBD1 matching over 9 bases. In germline, CDR1 is SGHRS, CDR2 YFSETQ. The CDR3 totals 16 residues. V was clipped by 1 base and J by 3 bases; unmatched bases: 8. For the CDR3, the DNA is TGCGCCAGCAGCTTGAACACCGGGACAGGGATCTACGAGCAGTACTTC. Translating it yields CASSLNTGTGIYEQYF. Full variable domain (missing parts from reference TRBV5-1 and TRBJ2-7): KAGVTQTPRYLIKTRGQQVTLSCSPISGHRSVSWYQQTPGQGLQFLFEYFSETQRNKGNFPGRFSGRQFSNSRSEMNVSTLELGDSALYLCASSLNTGTGIYEQYFGPGTRLTVT.

This clonotype occurred many times. This sequence joins TRBV11-2 and TRBJ1-1, with D possibly TRBD1 on 5 matching bases. The CDR3 loop spans 13 amino acids. Germline CDR1 and CDR2: SGHAT and FQNNGV. V shed 3 bases and J shed 1 base, with 6 bases lying between them. The CDR3 region is CASSLGRNTEAFF. CDR3 sequence (DNA): TGTGCCAGCAGCTTGGGACGGAACACTGAAGCTTTCTTT.

This clonotype was counted a few times. In DNA, the CDR3 is TGTGCCAGCAGTCGTGGGGCAGATACGCAGTATTTT. It yields the protein CASSRGADTQYF. The chain employs TRBV7-9 and TRBJ2-3; D gene ambiguous. The CDR3 extends over 12 amino acids. CDR1 SEHNR and CDR2 FQNEAQ come from the germline V gene (reference sequence). V was clipped by 6 bases and J by 4 bases, with 8 bases between them.

This chain uses TRBV20-1 with TRBJ2-3; 8 bases are shared with TRBD1. Germline-derived CDR1 and CDR2 are DFQATT and SNEGSKA (reference sequence). The CDR3 is made up of 14 amino acids. J was trimmed by 2 bases and V by 2 bases; bases with no gene match: 3. The DNA of the CDR3 is TGCAGTGCTAGATACAGGGGGAACACAGATACGCAGTATTTT. This sequence encodes CSARYRGNTDTQYF.

CDR3 protein: CSVDRGGADTQYF. CDR3 bases: TGCAGCGTTGACAGGGGAGGTGCAGATACGCAGTATTTT. V usage is TRBV29-1 and J usage is TRBJ2-3; D assignment may be TRBD1 or TRBD2 (6 bases each). Trimming stripped 3 bases from V and 4 bases from J, with 11 bases between. The CDR3 contains 13 residues. Germline assignment: CDR1 SQVTM and CDR2 ANQGSEA.

This clonotype came up a few times. The V gene is TRBV7-6, the J gene TRBJ2-5; 7 bases fit TRBD1. The tail of the sequence fits TRBJ2-7 better, so the J call may be wrong. The CDR3 is 15 residues long. Germline CDR1 and CDR2: SGHVS and FNYEAQ. CDR3 sequence: CASSLTTGVTYEQYF. CDR3 sequence (DNA): TGTGCCAGCAGCTTAACTACAGGGGTAACCTACGAGCAGTACTTC.

The chain has TRBV2 and TRBJ2-1; no clear D. V lost 8 bases, J lost 6 bases, and 8 bases lay in between. Germline lookup yields CDR1 SNHLY and CDR2 FYNNEI. The CDR3 covers 11 residues. CDR3 amino acids: CASQKPNEQFF. Here the CDR3 DNA reads TGTGCCAGCCAAAAACCCAATGAGCAGTTCTTC.

This clonotype came up once. A much larger clone differs by one base, so this may be a read error. The chain couples TRBV6-6 to TRBJ1-2; perhaps TRBD1 as D (6 bases). This CDR3 contains 14 residues. V gave up 5 bases and J gave up 7 bases, with 17 bases separating them. Germline V gene data show CDR1 as MNHNY and CDR2 as SVGAGI (reference sequence). This CDR3 reads CASSIRNRESGYTF. CDR3 bases: TGTGCCAGCAGTATACGGAACAGGGAGTCTGGCTACACCTTC.

The chain has TRBV29-1 and TRBJ2-1; D possibly matches TRBD1 or TRBD2 (5 bases each). The germline V and J ends were trimmed by 7 bases and 5 bases, with 9 bases remaining between them. Germline V gene sequence: CDR1 SQVTM, CDR2 ANQGSEA. The CDR3 runs to 11 residues. The CDR3 DNA reads TGCAGCGGTGGGGGTAACAATGAGCAGTTCTTC. Translating gives CSGGGNNEQFF.

The chain has TRBV7-2 and TRBJ1-2, with D possibly being TRBD1 (5 bases). The CDR3 sequence is 14 residues long. V was shortened by 1 base and J by 4 bases, with 10 bases between the two germline ends. Germline V gene sequence: CDR1 SGHTA, CDR2 FQGNSA. The CDR3 here is CASSLERGGYGYTF. CDR3 nucleotide sequence: TGTGCCAGCAGCTTAGAGCGGGGGGGCTATGGCTACACCTTC.

This clonotype was counted between two and nine times. J is TRBJ2-7 and V is TRBV20-1; 9 bases map to TRBD2. CDR1 DFQATT and CDR2 SNEGSKA come from the germline V gene (reference sequence). Trimming at V came to 4 bases and at J to 3 bases, leaving 7 bases not matched to a gene. The CDR3 is 14 amino acids. CDR3 region: CSAMSSGVSYEQYF. In DNA, the CDR3 is TGCAGTGCTATGTCTAGCGGGGTGAGCTACGAGCAGTACTTC.

The chain joins TRBV2 to TRBJ2-1, with 7 nucleotides matching TRBD1. V was pared by 7 bases and J by 6 bases, with 3 bases of the junction left unmatched. From germline, CDR1 is SNHLY and CDR2 FYNNEI. This CDR3 contains 12 residues. CDR3 region: CASMRGRNEQFF. The CDR3 nucleotides read TGTGCCAGCATGAGGGGGCGCAATGAGCAGTTCTTC.

The rearrangement links TRBV7-9 to TRBJ1-1, with 8 nucleotides matching TRBD1. CDR1 and CDR2 from the germline V gene are SEHNR and FQNEAQ (reference sequence). The V gene end was trimmed by 0 bases and the J gene end by 4 bases; junction bases not matched to a gene: 7. The length of the CDR3 is 16 residues. The CDR3 here is CASSLATGGGGTEAFF. The CDR3 DNA reads as TGTGCCAGCAGCTTAGCCACAGGGGGGGGTGGCACTGAAGCTTTCTTT.

This sequence joins TRBV4-3 and TRBJ2-3; D uncertain. The germline gives CDR1 LGHNA, CDR2 YSLEER. The CDR3 consists of 13 residues. The V end lost 4 bases, the J end lost 6 bases, and 11 bases lay between the germline ends. This CDR3 reads CASSPSPGDTQYF. CDR3 DNA: TGCGCCAGCAGCCCCTCCCCCGGGGATACGCAGTATTTT.

This clonotype has just a few counts. The V gene is TRBV15, the J gene TRBJ2-7, with TRBD2 matching over 9 bases. Germline values: CDR1 LNHNV, CDR2 YYDKDF (reference sequence). Trimming at V came to 0 bases and at J to 1 base, leaving 19 bases not matched to a gene. The CDR3 is 21 amino acids. The DNA of the CDR3 is TGTGCCACCAGCAGAGATTACGGGGACCTTAGACTAGCGGAAACGTCCTACGAGCAGTACTTC. Residues: CATSRDYGDLRLAETSYEQYF.

The gene calls are TRBV4-1 and TRBJ2-3; D may correspond to TRBD1 or TRBD2 (5 bases each). This CDR3 is 13 amino acids long. Trimming removed 8 bases at V and 2 bases at J, with 11 bases between. Germline lookup yields CDR1 MGHRA and CDR2 YSYEKL. The CDR3 spells CASRGGTTDTQYF. In nucleotides, the CDR3 is TGCGCCAGCCGGGGCGGTACCACAGATACGCAGTATTTT.

This sequence joins TRBV6-2 or TRBV6-3 and TRBJ2-5, with D hard to call. Germline values: CDR1 MNHEY, CDR2 SVGEGT. The CDR3 covers 16 residues. The V end lost 8 bases, the J end lost 1 base, and 20 bases lay between the germline ends. The CDR3 DNA sequence: TGTGCCAGCTTCTCCCCTAGGGTAGGGCTCCAAGAGACCCAGTACTTC. Translated, it gives CASFSPRVGLQETQYF.

The table lists this clonotype with a count of one. The rearrangement uses TRBV27 and TRBJ2-4; TRBD2 agrees at 8 bases. Germline CDR1 is MNHEY and CDR2 is SMNVEV (reference sequence). Germline trimming cut 6 bases from V and 9 bases from J; bases unmatched to any gene: 10. CDR3 length: 14 amino acids. Here the CDR3 reads CASSRRSGGSIQYF. CDR3 in DNA: TGTGCCAGCAGCAGACGGTCGGGGGGGAGCATTCAGTACTTC.

Notes on this clonotype: A read error may be the cause here, since a much bigger clone is one base away. The rearrangement uses TRBV3-1 and TRBJ2-7; TRBD1 might be the D (5 bases). Per the germline V gene, CDR1 is LGHDT and CDR2 is YNNKEL (reference sequence). This CDR3 has 12 residues. The ends were cut back, 6 bases at V and 2 bases at J, with 8 bases in the middle. DNA for the CDR3: TGTGCCAGCAGTCAACAGGCCTACGAGCAGTACTTC. Encoded protein: CASSQQAYEQYF.

The chain employs TRBV9 and TRBJ2-7; unclear D gene. V was pared by 0 bases and J by 4 bases, with 11 bases between. Germline lookup yields CDR1 SGDLS and CDR2 YYNGEE. This CDR3 region has 14 residues. In DNA, the CDR3 is TGTGCCAGCAGCGTAGGGCAGGTCGCGTACGAGCAGTACTTC. It encodes CASSVGQVAYEQYF.